The sequence of this T cell receptor (beta chain) was determined in a study of blood T cell repertoires in COVID-19. As for the study in general: The United States, Italy and Spain provided the acute and convalescent COVID-19 samples. T cells, B-cell-depleted T cells, or PBMCs supplied cDNA or gDNA.

This CDR3 contains 15 residues. The V segment lost 2 bases and the J segment 8 bases; nucleotides outside the gene matches: 8. Per germline, CDR1 MNHEY and CDR2 SMNVEV (reference sequence). In the authors' methods: Estimated nucleated cell counts came from reference gene primer amplification. Only in-frame clones appear in the TCRdb table, and some are missing; sequencing was by immunoSEQ multiplex PCR. V, J and clone size are taken as reported in that table, and D and trimming were inferred from the DNA itself. The table has approximately 28,000 clones, 72% seen once. Sequencing was done on a sample of peripheral blood. This TCR derives from a boy younger than 10 with active or convalescent COVID-19. The chain uses TRBV27 and TRBJ2-4, with TRBD1 matching 8 bases. CDR3 sequence: CASSLIDGRGHIQYF. The CDR3 region has the DNA TGTGCCAGCAGTTTAATAGATGGCAGGGGGCACATTCAGTACTTC.